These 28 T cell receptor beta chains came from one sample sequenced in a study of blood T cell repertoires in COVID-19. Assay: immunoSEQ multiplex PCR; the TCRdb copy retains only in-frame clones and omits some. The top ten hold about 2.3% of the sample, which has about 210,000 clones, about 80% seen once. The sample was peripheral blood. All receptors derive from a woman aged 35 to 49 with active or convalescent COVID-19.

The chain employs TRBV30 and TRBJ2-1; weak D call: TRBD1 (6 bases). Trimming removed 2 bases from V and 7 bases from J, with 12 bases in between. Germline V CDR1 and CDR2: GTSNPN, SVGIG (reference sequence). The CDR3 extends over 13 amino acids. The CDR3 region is CAWSRQGPNEQFF. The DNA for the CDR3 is TGTGCCTGGAGTCGTCAGGGGCCGAATGAGCAGTTCTTC.

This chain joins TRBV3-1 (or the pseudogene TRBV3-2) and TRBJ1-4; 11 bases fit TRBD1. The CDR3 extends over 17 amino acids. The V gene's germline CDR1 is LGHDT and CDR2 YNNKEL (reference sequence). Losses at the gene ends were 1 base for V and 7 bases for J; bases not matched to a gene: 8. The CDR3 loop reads CASSQVRTGGGSEKLFF. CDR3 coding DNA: TGTGCCAGCAGCCAAGTCCGGACAGGGGGCGGAAGTGAAAAACTGTTTTTT.

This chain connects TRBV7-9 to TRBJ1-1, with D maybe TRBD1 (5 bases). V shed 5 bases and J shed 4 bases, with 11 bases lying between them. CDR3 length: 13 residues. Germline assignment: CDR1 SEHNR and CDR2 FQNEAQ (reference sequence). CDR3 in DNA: TGTGCCAGCAGCCGGGGGGGTGGCACTGAAGCTTTCTTT. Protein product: CASSRGGGTEAFF.

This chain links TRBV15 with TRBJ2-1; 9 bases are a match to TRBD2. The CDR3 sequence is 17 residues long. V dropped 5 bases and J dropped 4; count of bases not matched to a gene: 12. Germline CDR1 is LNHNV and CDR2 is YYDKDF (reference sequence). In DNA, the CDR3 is TGTGCCACCAGCGCCCGGGCGGCTAGCGGGGAATACAATGAGCAGTTCTTC. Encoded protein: CATSARAASGEYNEQFF.

DNA of the CDR3: TGTGCCTGGAGTCGGACATCGGGGCCCCAGCATTTT. Translated: CAWSRTSGPQHF. This chain links TRBV30 with TRBJ1-5; tentatively, D is TRBD1 (5 bases). The CDR3 is 12 residues long. CDR1 GTSNPN and CDR2 SVGIG come from the germline V gene (reference sequence). Trimming took 2 bases from V and 9 from J, leaving 11 bases between them.

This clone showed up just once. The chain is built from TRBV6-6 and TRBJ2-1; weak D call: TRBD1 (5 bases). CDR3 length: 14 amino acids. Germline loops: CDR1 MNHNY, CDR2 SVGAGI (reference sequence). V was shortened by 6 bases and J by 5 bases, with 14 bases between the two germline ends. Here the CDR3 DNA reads TGTGCCAGCAGGGGGCTGAGTCAGGACAATGAGCAGTTCTTC. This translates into CASRGLSQDNEQFF.

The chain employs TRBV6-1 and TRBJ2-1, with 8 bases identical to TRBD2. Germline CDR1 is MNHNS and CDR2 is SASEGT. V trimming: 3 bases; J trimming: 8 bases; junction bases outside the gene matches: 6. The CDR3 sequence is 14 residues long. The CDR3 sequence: CASSDVAGIHEQFF. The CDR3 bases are TGTGCCAGCAGTGATGTAGCGGGGATACATGAGCAGTTCTTC.

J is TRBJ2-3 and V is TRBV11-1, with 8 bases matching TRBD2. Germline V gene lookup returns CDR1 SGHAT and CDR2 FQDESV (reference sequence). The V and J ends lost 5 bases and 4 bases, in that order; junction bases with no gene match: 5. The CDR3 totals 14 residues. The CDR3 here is CASSTGLAADTQYF. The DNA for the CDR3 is TGTGCCAGCAGCACAGGACTAGCTGCAGATACGCAGTATTTT.

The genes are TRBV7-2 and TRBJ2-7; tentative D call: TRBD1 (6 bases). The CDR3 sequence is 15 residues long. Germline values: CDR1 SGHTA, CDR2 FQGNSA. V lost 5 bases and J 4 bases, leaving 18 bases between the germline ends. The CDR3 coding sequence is TGTGCCAGCAGCCGCACCGCAGGCCAGGGGTACGAGCAGTACTTC. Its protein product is CASSRTAGQGYEQYF.

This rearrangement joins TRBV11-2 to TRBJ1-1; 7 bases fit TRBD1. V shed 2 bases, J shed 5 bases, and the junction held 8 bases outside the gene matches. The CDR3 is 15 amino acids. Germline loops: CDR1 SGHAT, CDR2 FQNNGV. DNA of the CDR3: TGTGCCAGCAGCTTAAAGACAGGGACGAGGACTGAAGCTTTCTTT. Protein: CASSLKTGTRTEAFF.

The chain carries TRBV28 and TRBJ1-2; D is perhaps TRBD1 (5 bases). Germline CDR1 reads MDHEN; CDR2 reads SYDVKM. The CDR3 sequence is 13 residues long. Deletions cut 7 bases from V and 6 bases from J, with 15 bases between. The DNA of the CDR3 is TGTGCCAGCAACCCCGGGGGGGTTGATGGCTACACCTTC. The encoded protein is CASNPGGVDGYTF.

The CDR3 DNA is TGTGCCAGCAGCGTAGCTACCGTCACTGAAGCTTTCTTT. Its protein product is CASSVATVTEAFF. This sequence joins TRBV9 and TRBJ1-1, with D uncertain. V gave up 0 bases and J gave up 4 bases, with 7 bases separating them. The CDR3 extends over 13 amino acids. Germline V gene lookup returns CDR1 SGDLS and CDR2 YYNGEE.

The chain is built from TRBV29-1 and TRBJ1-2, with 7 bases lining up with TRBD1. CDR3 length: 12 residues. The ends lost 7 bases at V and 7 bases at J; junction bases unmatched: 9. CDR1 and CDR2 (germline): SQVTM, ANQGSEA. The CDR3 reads CSGVDRVSGYTF. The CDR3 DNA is TGCAGCGGGGTAGACAGGGTCAGTGGCTACACCTTC.

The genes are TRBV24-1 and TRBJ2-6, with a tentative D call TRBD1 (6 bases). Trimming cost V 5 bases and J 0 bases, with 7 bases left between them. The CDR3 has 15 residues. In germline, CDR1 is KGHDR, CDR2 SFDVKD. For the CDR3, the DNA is TGTGCCACCAGTGTAGGGGGCTCTGGGGCCAACGTCCTGACTTTC. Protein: CATSVGGSGANVLTF.

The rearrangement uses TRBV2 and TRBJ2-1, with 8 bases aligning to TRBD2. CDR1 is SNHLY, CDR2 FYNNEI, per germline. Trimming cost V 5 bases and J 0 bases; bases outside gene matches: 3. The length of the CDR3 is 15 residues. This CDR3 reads CASSLRGGSYNEQFF. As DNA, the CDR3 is TGTGCCAGCAGTCTCCGGGGGGGCTCCTACAATGAGCAGTTCTTC.

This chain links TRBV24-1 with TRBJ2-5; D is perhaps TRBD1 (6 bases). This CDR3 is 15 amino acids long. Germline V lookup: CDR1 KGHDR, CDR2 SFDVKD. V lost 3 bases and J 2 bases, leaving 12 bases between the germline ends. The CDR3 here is CATSDPRTDQETQYF. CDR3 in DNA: TGTGCCACCAGTGATCCCCGGACAGATCAAGAGACCCAGTACTTC.

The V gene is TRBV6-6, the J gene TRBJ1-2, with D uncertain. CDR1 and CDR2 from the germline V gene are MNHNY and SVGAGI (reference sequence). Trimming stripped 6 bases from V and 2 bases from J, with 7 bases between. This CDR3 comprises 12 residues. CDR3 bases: TGTGCCAGCAGAGACTGGAACTATGGCTACACCTTC. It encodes CASRDWNYGYTF.

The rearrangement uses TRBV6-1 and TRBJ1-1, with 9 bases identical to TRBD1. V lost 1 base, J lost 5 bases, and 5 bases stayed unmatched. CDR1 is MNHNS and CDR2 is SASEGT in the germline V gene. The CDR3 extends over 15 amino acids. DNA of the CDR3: TGTGCCAGCAGTGAAGGGACAGGGGCTTTGACTGAAGCTTTCTTT. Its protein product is CASSEGTGALTEAFF.

The CDR3 spells CASSPGLVSYEQYF. CDR3 bases: TGTGCCAGCTCACCAGGACTAGTCTCCTACGAGCAGTACTTC. The V call is TRBV18, the J call TRBJ2-7; 7 nucleotides align to TRBD2. Germline assignment: CDR1 KGHSH and CDR2 LQKENI. Losses at the gene ends were 2 bases for V and 0 bases for J; bases not matched to a gene: 1. This CDR3 is 14 amino acids long.

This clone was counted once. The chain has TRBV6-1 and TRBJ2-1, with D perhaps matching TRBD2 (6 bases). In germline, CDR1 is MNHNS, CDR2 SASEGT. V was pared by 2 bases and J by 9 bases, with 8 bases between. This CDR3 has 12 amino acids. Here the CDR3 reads CASSERGGEQFF. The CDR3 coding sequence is TGTGCCAGCAGTGAACGGGGAGGTGAGCAGTTCTTC.

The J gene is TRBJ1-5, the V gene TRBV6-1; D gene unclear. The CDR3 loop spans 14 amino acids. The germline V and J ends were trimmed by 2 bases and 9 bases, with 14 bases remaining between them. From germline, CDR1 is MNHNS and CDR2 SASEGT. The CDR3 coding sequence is TGTGCCAGCAGTGAACACGGGTCAGATACGCCCCAGCATTTT. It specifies CASSEHGSDTPQHF.

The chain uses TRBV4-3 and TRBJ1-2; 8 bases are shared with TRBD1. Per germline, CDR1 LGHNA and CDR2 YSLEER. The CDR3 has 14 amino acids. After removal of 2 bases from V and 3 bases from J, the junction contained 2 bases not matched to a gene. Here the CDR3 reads CASSQTTGDYGYTF. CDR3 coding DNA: TGCGCCAGCAGCCAAACGACAGGGGACTATGGCTACACCTTC.

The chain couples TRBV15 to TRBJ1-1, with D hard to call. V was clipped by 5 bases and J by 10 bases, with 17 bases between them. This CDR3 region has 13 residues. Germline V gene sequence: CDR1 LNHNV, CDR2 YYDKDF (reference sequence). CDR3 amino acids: CATSLRGPAGAFF. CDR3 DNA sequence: TGTGCCACCAGCCTAAGAGGGCCAGCCGGAGCTTTCTTT.

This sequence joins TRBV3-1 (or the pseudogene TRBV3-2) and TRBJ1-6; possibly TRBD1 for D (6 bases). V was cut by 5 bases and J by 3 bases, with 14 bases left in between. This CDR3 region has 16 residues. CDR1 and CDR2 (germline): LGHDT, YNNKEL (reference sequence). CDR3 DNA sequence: TGTGCCAGCAGCTCGGCAGGGGTGGACTATAATTCACCCCTCCACTTT. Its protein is CASSSAGVDYNSPLHF.

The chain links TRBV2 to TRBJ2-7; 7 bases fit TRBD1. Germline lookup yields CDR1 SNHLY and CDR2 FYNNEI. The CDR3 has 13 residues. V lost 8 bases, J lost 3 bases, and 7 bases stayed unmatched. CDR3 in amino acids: CASEDRTDYEQYF. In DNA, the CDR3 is TGTGCCAGCGAGGACAGGACCGACTACGAGCAGTACTTC.

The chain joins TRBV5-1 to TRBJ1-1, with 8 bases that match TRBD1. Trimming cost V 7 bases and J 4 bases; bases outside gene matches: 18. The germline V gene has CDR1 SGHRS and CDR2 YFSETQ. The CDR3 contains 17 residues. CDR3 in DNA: TGCGCCAGCGCTGCAGGATCTCGGACAGGGAGGGGCACTGAAGCTTTCTTT. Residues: CASAAGSRTGRGTEAFF. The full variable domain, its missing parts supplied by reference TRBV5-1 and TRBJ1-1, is KAGVTQTPRYLIKTRGQQVTLSCSPISGHRSVSWYQQTPGQGLQFLFEYFSETQRNKGNFPGRFSGRQFSNSRSEMNVSTLELGDSALYLCASAAGSRTGRGTEAFFGQGTRLTVV.

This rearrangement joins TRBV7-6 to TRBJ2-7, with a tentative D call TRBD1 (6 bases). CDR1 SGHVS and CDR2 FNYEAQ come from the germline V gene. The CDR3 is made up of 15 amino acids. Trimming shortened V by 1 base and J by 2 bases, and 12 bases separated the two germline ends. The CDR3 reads CASSLEPGHPYEQYF. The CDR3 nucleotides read TGTGCCAGCAGCTTAGAACCGGGACACCCCTACGAGCAGTACTTC.

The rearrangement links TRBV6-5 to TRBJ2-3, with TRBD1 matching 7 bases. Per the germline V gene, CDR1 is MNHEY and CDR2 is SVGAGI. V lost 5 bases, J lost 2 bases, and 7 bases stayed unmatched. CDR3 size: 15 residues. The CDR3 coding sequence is TGTGCCAGCAGTATCGGGACAGTACCCACAGATACGCAGTATTTT. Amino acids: CASSIGTVPTDTQYF.